These T cell receptor beta chains were read from a single sample in a study of a mutant IDH1 vaccine in newly diagnosed glioma. The antigens of these receptors remain unknown. The data were produced by immunoSEQ multiplex PCR, yet TCRdb's version contains in-frame clones alone and is incomplete. The sample contains some 48,000 clones, 70% to 85% of which appear only once. The specimen was PBMCs, collected from a glioma patient whose treatment included an IDH1 peptide vaccine. The receptor set was obtained from a man aged 35 to 55 with glioma. The CDR3 runs from the conserved cysteine through the conserved F or W. The order of the fields is CDR3 protein, CDR3 DNA, CDR3 length, V gene, D gene, J gene, clone size. A D gene is named only where the DNA matches it firmly. A row's size may be missing; if present it is once, few, many or a size class.

cdr3_aa: CASTATDGNQPQHF
cdr3_nt: TGTGCCAGTACCGCCACGGACGGTAATCAGCCCCAGCATTTT
cdr3_length: 14
v_call: TRBV19
d_call: -
j_call: TRBJ1-5
clone_size: -

cdr3_aa: CASSRTGGGMADTQYF
cdr3_nt: TGTGCCAGCAGCCGAACGGGCGGCGGGATGGCAGATACGCAGTATTTT
cdr3_length: 16
v_call: TRBV5-6
d_call: -
j_call: TRBJ2-3
clone_size: -

cdr3_aa: CASSPPFGRGFEQYF
cdr3_nt: TGTGCCAGCAGCCCCCCATTTGGGCGGGGTTTCGAGCAGTACTTC
cdr3_length: 15
v_call: TRBV9
d_call: -
j_call: TRBJ2-7
clone_size: few

cdr3_aa: CASSINSNYGYTF
cdr3_nt: TGCGCCAGCAGCATAAATTCTAACTATGGCTACACCTTC
cdr3_length: 13
v_call: TRBV5-1
d_call: -
j_call: TRBJ1-2
clone_size: -

cdr3_aa: CASNPDRGDTEAFF
cdr3_nt: TGTGCCAGCAATCCAGACAGGGGGGACACTGAAGCTTTCTTT
cdr3_length: 14
v_call: TRBV2
d_call: TRBD1
j_call: TRBJ1-1
clone_size: -

cdr3_aa: CASSPGQTNTGELFF
cdr3_nt: TGCGCCAGCAGCCCTGGACAGACGAACACCGGGGAGCTGTTTTTT
cdr3_length: 15
v_call: TRBV5-1
d_call: -
j_call: TRBJ2-2
clone_size: -

cdr3_aa: CASSLSKSSGANVLTF
cdr3_nt: TGCGCCAGCAGCTTAAGTAAGAGCTCTGGGGCCAACGTCCTGACTTTC
cdr3_length: 16
v_call: TRBV5-1
d_call: -
j_call: TRBJ2-6
clone_size: -

cdr3_aa: CASSPYRGSSYEQYF
cdr3_nt: TGTGCCAGCTCACCGTACCGGGGGAGCTCCTACGAGCAGTACTTC
cdr3_length: 15
v_call: TRBV18
d_call: -
j_call: TRBJ2-7
clone_size: -

cdr3_aa: CASSQEPTWTNEKLFF
cdr3_nt: TGTGCCAGCAGCCAAGAACCTACATGGACTAATGAAAAACTGTTTTTT
cdr3_length: 16
v_call: TRBV14
d_call: -
j_call: TRBJ1-4
clone_size: -

cdr3_aa: CAWSGIAKNIQYF
cdr3_nt: TGTGCCTGGAGTGGGATAGCCAAAAACATTCAGTACTTC
cdr3_length: 13
v_call: TRBV30
d_call: -
j_call: TRBJ2-4
clone_size: few

cdr3_aa: CASSLAGQGARTGELFF
cdr3_nt: TGCGCCAGCAGCTTGGCCGGACAGGGGGCACGCACCGGGGAGCTGTTTTTT
cdr3_length: 17
v_call: TRBV5-1
d_call: TRBD1
j_call: TRBJ2-2
clone_size: few

cdr3_aa: CASSLLMAAGDLNTEAFF
cdr3_nt: TGTGCCAGCAGTCTCCTCATGGCGGCAGGGGACCTGAACACTGAAGCTTTCTTT
cdr3_length: 18
v_call: TRBV27
d_call: -
j_call: TRBJ1-1
clone_size: -

cdr3_aa: CSVAQGASNQPQHF
cdr3_nt: TGCAGCGTTGCACAGGGGGCAAGCAATCAGCCCCAGCATTTT
cdr3_length: 14
v_call: TRBV29-1
d_call: TRBD1
j_call: TRBJ1-5
clone_size: -

cdr3_aa: CASIGQGKGGELFF
cdr3_nt: TGTGCCAGTATAGGGCAGGGGAAGGGCGGGGAGCTGTTTTTT
cdr3_length: 14
v_call: TRBV19
d_call: -
j_call: TRBJ2-2
clone_size: -

cdr3_aa: CASSIRMNTEAFF
cdr3_nt: TGTGCCAGCAGTATCAGGATGAACACTGAAGCTTTCTTT
cdr3_length: 13
v_call: TRBV28
d_call: -
j_call: TRBJ1-1
clone_size: -

cdr3_aa: CASSSGDYEQYF
cdr3_nt: TGTGCCAGCAGCTCGGGGGACTACGAGCAGTACTTC
cdr3_length: 12
v_call: TRBV7-9
d_call: -
j_call: TRBJ2-7
clone_size: -

cdr3_aa: CASSPGTSGFDEQYF
cdr3_nt: TGTGCCAGCAGTCCCGGGACTAGCGGGTTCGACGAGCAGTACTTC
cdr3_length: 15
v_call: TRBV6-5
d_call: TRBD2
j_call: TRBJ2-7
clone_size: once

cdr3_aa: CASSSFGQVYTEAFF
cdr3_nt: TGTGCCAGCAGTTCCTTCGGACAGGTGTACACTGAAGCTTTCTTT
cdr3_length: 15
v_call: TRBV27
d_call: TRBD1
j_call: TRBJ1-1
clone_size: -

cdr3_aa: CASSLARGASYEQYF
cdr3_nt: TGTGCCAGCAGCTTGGCCCGGGGAGCCTCCTACGAGCAGTACTTC
cdr3_length: 15
v_call: TRBV5-6
d_call: -
j_call: TRBJ2-7
clone_size: -

cdr3_aa: CASSYSTAQETQYF
cdr3_nt: TGTGCCAGCAGTTACTCGACAGCACAAGAGACCCAGTACTTC
cdr3_length: 14
v_call: TRBV6-6
d_call: -
j_call: TRBJ2-5
clone_size: -

cdr3_aa: CASSSGTSNTGELFF
cdr3_nt: TGTGCCAGCAGCTCCGGGACATCGAACACCGGGGAGCTGTTTTTT
cdr3_length: 15
v_call: TRBV5-6
d_call: -
j_call: TRBJ2-2
clone_size: few

cdr3_aa: CASSSGQGAREYF
cdr3_nt: TGTGCCAGCAGTTCCGGACAGGGTGCCAGGGAGTACTTC
cdr3_length: 13
v_call: TRBV6-6
d_call: TRBD1
j_call: TRBJ2-7
clone_size: -

cdr3_aa: CASSLGDSFRTDTQYF
cdr3_nt: TGTGCCAGCAGCCTTGGGGACAGTTTCCGCACAGATACGCAGTATTTT
cdr3_length: 16
v_call: TRBV5-4
d_call: TRBD1
j_call: TRBJ2-3
clone_size: -

cdr3_aa: CASSLWGGGNQPQHF
cdr3_nt: TGTGCCAGCAGCCTTTGGGGAGGAGGCAATCAGCCCCAGCATTTT
cdr3_length: 15
v_call: TRBV6-5
d_call: -
j_call: TRBJ1-5
clone_size: -

cdr3_aa: CASQSLTRANTGELFF
cdr3_nt: TGTGCCAGTCAGAGCCTGACTCGGGCGAACACCGGGGAGCTGTTTTTT
cdr3_length: 16
v_call: TRBV13
d_call: -
j_call: TRBJ2-2
clone_size: -

cdr3_aa: CAISEPNSYNEQFF
cdr3_nt: TGTGCCATCAGTGAGCCGAACAGTTACAATGAGCAGTTCTTC
cdr3_length: 14
v_call: TRBV10-3
d_call: -
j_call: TRBJ2-1
clone_size: once

cdr3_aa: CASSPTGTHGDEQYF
cdr3_nt: TGTGCCAGCTCACCAACCGGGACCCACGGGGACGAGCAGTACTTC
cdr3_length: 15
v_call: TRBV18
d_call: -
j_call: TRBJ2-7
clone_size: -

cdr3_aa: CASSLLQPTGIETQYF
cdr3_nt: TGTGCCAGCAGTTTACTCCAGCCGACAGGGATCGAGACCCAGTACTTC
cdr3_length: 16
v_call: TRBV27
d_call: TRBD1
j_call: TRBJ2-5
clone_size: -

cdr3_aa: CASSESGQGYNSPLHF
cdr3_nt: TGCGCCAGCAGTGAGTCGGGACAGGGTTATAATTCACCCCTCCACTTT
cdr3_length: 16
v_call: TRBV10-2
d_call: TRBD1
j_call: TRBJ1-6
clone_size: -

cdr3_aa: CASSSDLAGGTTGELFF
cdr3_nt: TGTGCCAGCAGCTCGGACTTAGCGGGGGGGACGACCGGGGAGCTGTTTTTT
cdr3_length: 17
v_call: TRBV13
d_call: TRBD2
j_call: TRBJ2-2
clone_size: -

cdr3_aa: CASSPDGLTGELFF
cdr3_nt: TGTGCCAGCAGCCCGGACGGCCTCACCGGGGAGCTGTTTTTT
cdr3_length: 14
v_call: TRBV9
d_call: -
j_call: TRBJ2-2
clone_size: -

cdr3_aa: CASSFQGRNQPQHF
cdr3_nt: TGTGCCAGCAGCTTCCAGGGAAGGAATCAGCCCCAGCATTTT
cdr3_length: 14
v_call: TRBV5-6
d_call: -
j_call: TRBJ1-5
clone_size: few

cdr3_aa: CASSDLVNGFYEQYF
cdr3_nt: TGTGCCAGCAGTGATCTGGTCAACGGCTTCTACGAGCAGTACTTC
cdr3_length: 15
v_call: TRBV2
d_call: -
j_call: TRBJ2-7
clone_size: -

cdr3_aa: CASSIRVSVGQETQYF
cdr3_nt: TGTGCCAGTAGTATTAGAGTATCGGTCGGACAAGAGACCCAGTACTTC
cdr3_length: 16
v_call: TRBV19
d_call: -
j_call: TRBJ2-5
clone_size: -

cdr3_aa: CASSRNSGAFGAFF
cdr3_nt: TGTGCCAGCAGCCGTAATTCAGGTGCCTTTGGAGCTTTCTTT
cdr3_length: 14
v_call: TRBV14
d_call: -
j_call: TRBJ1-1
clone_size: -

cdr3_aa: CATSRDLYRTGSGYGYTF
cdr3_nt: TGTGCCACCAGCAGAGATCTATATCGGACAGGGAGTGGGTATGGCTACACCTTC
cdr3_length: 18
v_call: TRBV15
d_call: TRBD1
j_call: TRBJ1-2
clone_size: -

cdr3_aa: CASTTGGGYGYTF
cdr3_nt: TGTGCCAGCACGACAGGGGGGGGCTATGGCTACACCTTC
cdr3_length: 13
v_call: TRBV2
d_call: TRBD1
j_call: TRBJ1-2
clone_size: -

cdr3_aa: CSVAPYVHSSTDTQYF
cdr3_nt: TGCAGCGTTGCCCCTTACGTGCACTCTAGCACAGATACGCAGTATTTT
cdr3_length: 16
v_call: TRBV29-1
d_call: -
j_call: TRBJ2-3
clone_size: -

cdr3_aa: CASSEATSTNTGELFF
cdr3_nt: TGTGCCAGCAGTGAAGCGACCTCTACGAACACCGGGGAGCTGTTTTTT
cdr3_length: 16
v_call: TRBV2
d_call: -
j_call: TRBJ2-2
clone_size: -

cdr3_aa: CASSPYDTVTEAFF
cdr3_nt: TGTGCCAGCAGCCCCTACGACACGGTCACTGAAGCTTTCTTT
cdr3_length: 14
v_call: TRBV27
d_call: -
j_call: TRBJ1-1
clone_size: -

cdr3_aa: CASSLTGKSGEQYF
cdr3_nt: TGTGCCAGCAGCTTGACAGGGAAGTCGGGCGAGCAGTACTTC
cdr3_length: 14
v_call: TRBV5-6
d_call: -
j_call: TRBJ2-7
clone_size: -

cdr3_aa: CASSANTGAEQYF
cdr3_nt: TGTGCCAGCAGTGCAAACACAGGGGCCGAGCAGTACTTC
cdr3_length: 13
v_call: TRBV6-1
d_call: TRBD1
j_call: TRBJ2-7
clone_size: few

cdr3_aa: CASSFLTGNTEAFF
cdr3_nt: TGTGCCAGCAGCTTCCTTACAGGTAACACTGAAGCTTTCTTT
cdr3_length: 14
v_call: TRBV7-9
d_call: -
j_call: TRBJ1-1
clone_size: few

cdr3_aa: CASSEGVANEKLFF
cdr3_nt: TGTGCCAGCAGTGAAGGGGTTGCTAATGAAAAACTGTTTTTT
cdr3_length: 14
v_call: TRBV25-1
d_call: -
j_call: TRBJ1-4
clone_size: -

cdr3_aa: CASSLASRDSSTGELFF
cdr3_nt: TGTGCCAGCAGCCTCGCGTCACGGGATTCGAGCACCGGGGAGCTGTTTTTT
cdr3_length: 17
v_call: TRBV7-2
d_call: -
j_call: TRBJ2-2
clone_size: -

cdr3_aa: CSPQGDTEAFF
cdr3_nt: TGCAGTCCCCAAGGGGACACTGAAGCTTTCTTT
cdr3_length: 11
v_call: TRBV20-1
d_call: -
j_call: TRBJ1-1
clone_size: -

cdr3_aa: CASSQGAQTDTQYF
cdr3_nt: TGTGCCAGCTCACAGGGGGCGCAGACAGATACGCAGTATTTT
cdr3_length: 14
v_call: TRBV18
d_call: TRBD1
j_call: TRBJ2-3
clone_size: -

cdr3_aa: CASSSPNTGELFF
cdr3_nt: TGCGCCAGCAGTTCACCGAACACCGGGGAGCTGTTTTTT
cdr3_length: 13
v_call: TRBV10-2
d_call: -
j_call: TRBJ2-2
clone_size: -

cdr3_aa: CASNPSGDSQANYGYTF
cdr3_nt: TGTGCCAGCAATCCCTCGGGGGACAGCCAGGCTAACTATGGCTACACCTTC
cdr3_length: 17
v_call: TRBV19
d_call: TRBD1
j_call: TRBJ1-2
clone_size: -

cdr3_aa: CASSQGKYNEQFF
cdr3_nt: TGCGCCAGCAGCCAAGGGAAATACAATGAGCAGTTCTTC
cdr3_length: 13
v_call: TRBV4-1
d_call: -
j_call: TRBJ2-1
clone_size: -

cdr3_aa: CASSVGRGWTGNNTEAFF
cdr3_nt: TGTGCCAGCAGCGTAGGGCGAGGTTGGACAGGGAATAACACTGAAGCTTTCTTT
cdr3_length: 18
v_call: TRBV9
d_call: TRBD1
j_call: TRBJ1-1
clone_size: few

cdr3_aa: CASKRASTGELFF
cdr3_nt: TGTGCCAGTAAAAGGGCGAGCACCGGGGAGCTGTTTTTT
cdr3_length: 13
v_call: TRBV19
d_call: -
j_call: TRBJ2-2
clone_size: -

cdr3_aa: CASSLGLDTQYF
cdr3_nt: TGCGCCAGCAGCTTGGGGCTAGATACGCAGTATTTT
cdr3_length: 12
v_call: TRBV5-1
d_call: -
j_call: TRBJ2-3
clone_size: -